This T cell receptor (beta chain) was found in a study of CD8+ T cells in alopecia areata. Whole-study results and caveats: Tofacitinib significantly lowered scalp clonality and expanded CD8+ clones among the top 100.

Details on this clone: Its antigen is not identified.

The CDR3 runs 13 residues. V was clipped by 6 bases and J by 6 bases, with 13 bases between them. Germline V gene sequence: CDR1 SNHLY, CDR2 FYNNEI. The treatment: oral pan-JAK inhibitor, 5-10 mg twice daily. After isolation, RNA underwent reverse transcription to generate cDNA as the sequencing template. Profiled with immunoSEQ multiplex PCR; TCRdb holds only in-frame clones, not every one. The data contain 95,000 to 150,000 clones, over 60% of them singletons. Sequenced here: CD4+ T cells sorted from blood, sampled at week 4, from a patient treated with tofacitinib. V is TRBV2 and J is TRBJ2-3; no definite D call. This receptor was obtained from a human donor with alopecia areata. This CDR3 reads CASRPDWADTQYF. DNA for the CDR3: TGTGCCAGCAGGCCTGACTGGGCGGATACGCAGTATTTT.